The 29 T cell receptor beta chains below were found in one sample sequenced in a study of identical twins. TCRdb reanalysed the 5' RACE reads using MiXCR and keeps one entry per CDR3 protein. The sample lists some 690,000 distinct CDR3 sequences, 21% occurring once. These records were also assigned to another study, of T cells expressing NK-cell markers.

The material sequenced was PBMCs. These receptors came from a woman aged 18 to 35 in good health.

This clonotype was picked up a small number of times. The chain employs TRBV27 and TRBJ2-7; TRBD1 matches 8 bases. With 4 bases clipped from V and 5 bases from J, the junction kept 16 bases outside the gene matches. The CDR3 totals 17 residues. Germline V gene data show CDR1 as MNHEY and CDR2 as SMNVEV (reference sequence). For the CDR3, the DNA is TGTGCCAGCAGTTCTACCAGGGGGCGCTGGAAAGCCCACGAGCAGTACTTC. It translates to CASSSTRGRWKAHEQYF.

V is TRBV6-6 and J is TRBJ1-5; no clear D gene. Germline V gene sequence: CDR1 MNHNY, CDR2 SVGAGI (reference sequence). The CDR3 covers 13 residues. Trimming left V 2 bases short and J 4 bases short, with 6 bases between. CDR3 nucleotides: TGTGCCAGCAGTTACAATGAGAATCAGCCCCAGCATTTT. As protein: CASSYNENQPQHF.

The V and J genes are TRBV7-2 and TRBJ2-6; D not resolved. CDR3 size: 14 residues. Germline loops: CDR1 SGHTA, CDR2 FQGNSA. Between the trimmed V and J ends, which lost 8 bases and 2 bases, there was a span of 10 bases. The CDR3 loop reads CASRPGPGANVLTF. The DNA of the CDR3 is TGTGCCAGCCGCCCCGGGCCTGGGGCCAACGTCCTGACTTTC.

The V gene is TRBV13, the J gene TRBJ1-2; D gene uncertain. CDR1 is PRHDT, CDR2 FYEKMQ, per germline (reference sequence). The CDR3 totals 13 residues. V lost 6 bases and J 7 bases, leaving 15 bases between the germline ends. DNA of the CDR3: TGTGCCAGCAGAAGCTTCAAGGGTGGTGGCTACACCTTC. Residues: CASRSFKGGGYTF. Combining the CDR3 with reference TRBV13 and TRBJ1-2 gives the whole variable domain AAGVIQSPRHLIKEKRETATLKCYPIPRHDTVYWYQQGPGQDPQFLISFYEKMQSDKGSIPDRFSAQQFSDYHSELNMSSLELGDSALYFCASRSFKGGGYTFGSGTRLTVV.

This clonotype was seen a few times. This CDR3 is CASSWGLAAQETQYF. DNA of the CDR3: TGCGCCAGCAGCTGGGGACTAGCAGCCCAAGAGACCCAGTACTTC. This sequence joins TRBV5-1 and TRBJ2-5; TRBD2 agrees at 9 bases. V lost 3 bases, J lost 1 base, and 4 bases stayed unmatched. This CDR3 comprises 15 residues. Germline CDR1 reads SGHRS; CDR2 reads YFSETQ.

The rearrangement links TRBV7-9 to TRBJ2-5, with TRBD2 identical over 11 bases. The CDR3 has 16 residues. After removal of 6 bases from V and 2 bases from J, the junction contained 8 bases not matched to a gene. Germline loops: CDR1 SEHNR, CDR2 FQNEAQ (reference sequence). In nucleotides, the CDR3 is TGTGCCAGCAGTTACGGACTAGCGGGTCCTCAAGAGACCCAGTACTTC. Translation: CASSYGLAGPQETQYF.

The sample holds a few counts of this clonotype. The CDR3 spells CSAIGAGAYQETQYF. The CDR3 DNA follows: TGCAGTGCTATAGGAGCGGGAGCGTACCAAGAGACCCAGTACTTC. The V and J genes are TRBV20-1 and TRBJ2-5; the match to TRBD2 covers 8 bases. The ends lost 4 bases at V and 0 bases at J; junction bases unmatched: 7. This CDR3 comprises 15 residues. Per the germline V gene, CDR1 is DFQATT and CDR2 is SNEGSKA (reference sequence).

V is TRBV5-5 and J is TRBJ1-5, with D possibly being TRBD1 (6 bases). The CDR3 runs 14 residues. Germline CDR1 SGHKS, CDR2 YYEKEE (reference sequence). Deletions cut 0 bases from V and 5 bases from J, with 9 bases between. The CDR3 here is CASSLAGDDQPQHF. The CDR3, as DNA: TGTGCCAGCAGCTTGGCAGGGGACGATCAGCCCCAGCATTTT.

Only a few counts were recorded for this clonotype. DNA for the CDR3: TGCAGTGCTAGAGCATACAGGGAATACAATGAGCAGTTCTTC. As protein: CSARAYREYNEQFF. The chain recombines TRBV20-1 with TRBJ2-1, with a tentative D call TRBD1 (6 bases). This CDR3 region has 14 residues. Germline V gene lookup returns CDR1 DFQATT and CDR2 SNEGSKA (reference sequence). Trimming removed 1 base at V and 4 bases at J, with 11 bases between.

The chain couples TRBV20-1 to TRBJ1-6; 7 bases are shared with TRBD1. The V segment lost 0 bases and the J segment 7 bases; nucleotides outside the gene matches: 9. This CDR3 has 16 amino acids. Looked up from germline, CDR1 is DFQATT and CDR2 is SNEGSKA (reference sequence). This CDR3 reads CSARETTGLRNSPLHF. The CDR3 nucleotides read TGCAGTGCTAGAGAGACGACAGGGTTGAGAAATTCACCCCTCCACTTT.

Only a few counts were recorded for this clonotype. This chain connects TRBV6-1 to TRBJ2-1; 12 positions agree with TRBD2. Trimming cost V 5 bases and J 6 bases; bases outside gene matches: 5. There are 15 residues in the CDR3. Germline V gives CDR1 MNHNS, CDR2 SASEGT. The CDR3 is CASSTPSGGANEQFF. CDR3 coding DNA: TGTGCCAGCAGTACCCCTAGCGGGGGGGCCAATGAGCAGTTCTTC.

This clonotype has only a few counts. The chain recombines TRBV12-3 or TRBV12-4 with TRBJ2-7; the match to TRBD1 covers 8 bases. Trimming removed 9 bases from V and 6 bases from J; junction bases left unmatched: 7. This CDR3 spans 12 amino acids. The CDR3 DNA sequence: TGTGCCAGTCGACAGGGGAGCGCCGAGCAGTACTTC. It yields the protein CASRQGSAEQYF.

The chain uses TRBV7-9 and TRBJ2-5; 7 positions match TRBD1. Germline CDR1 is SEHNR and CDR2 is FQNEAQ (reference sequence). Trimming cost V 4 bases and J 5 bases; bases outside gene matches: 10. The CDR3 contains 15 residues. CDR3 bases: TGTGCCAGCAGCTCCTCCCCCGGGACAGTGGAGACCCAGTACTTC. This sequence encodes CASSSSPGTVETQYF. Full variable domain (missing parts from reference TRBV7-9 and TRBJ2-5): DTGVSQNPRHKITKRGQNVTFRCDPISEHNRLYWYRQTLGQGPEFLTYFQNEAQLEKSRLLSDRFSAERPKGSFSTLEIQRTEQGDSAMYLCASSSSPGTVETQYFGPGTRLLVL.

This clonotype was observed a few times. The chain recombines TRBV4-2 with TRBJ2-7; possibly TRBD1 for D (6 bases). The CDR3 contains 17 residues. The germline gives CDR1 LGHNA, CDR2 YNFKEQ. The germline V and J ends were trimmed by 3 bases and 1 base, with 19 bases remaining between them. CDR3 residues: CASSHPTGQSYSYEQYF. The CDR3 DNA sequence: TGTGCCAGCAGCCACCCGACAGGACAATCATATTCCTACGAGCAGTACTTC.

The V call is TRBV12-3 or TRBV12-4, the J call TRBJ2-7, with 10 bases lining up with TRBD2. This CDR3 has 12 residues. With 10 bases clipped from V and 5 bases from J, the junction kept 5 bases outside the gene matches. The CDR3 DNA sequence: TGTGCCACTAGCGGGGGAGTGAACGAGCAGTACTTC. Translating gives CATSGGVNEQYF.

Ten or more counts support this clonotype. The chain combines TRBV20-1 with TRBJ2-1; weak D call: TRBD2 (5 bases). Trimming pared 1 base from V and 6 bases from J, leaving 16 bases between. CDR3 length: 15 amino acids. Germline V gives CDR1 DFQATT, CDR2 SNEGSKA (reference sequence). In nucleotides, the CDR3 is TGCAGTGCTAGAGCCCTAGGTCTAGGGAGCAATGAGCAGTTCTTC. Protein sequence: CSARALGLGSNEQFF.

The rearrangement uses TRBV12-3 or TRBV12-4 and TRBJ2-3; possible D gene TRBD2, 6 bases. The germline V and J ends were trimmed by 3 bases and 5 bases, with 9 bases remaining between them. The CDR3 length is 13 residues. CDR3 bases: TGTGCCAGCAGTTTGGGACTTAGAGATACGCAGTATTTT. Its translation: CASSLGLRDTQYF.

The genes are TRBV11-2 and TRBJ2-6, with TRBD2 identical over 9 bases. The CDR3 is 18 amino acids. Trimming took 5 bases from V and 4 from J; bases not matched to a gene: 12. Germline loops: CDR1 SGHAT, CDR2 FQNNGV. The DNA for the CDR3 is TGTGCCAGCAGCCCTGGCCAGGCGGGGGGGTGGGGGGCCAACGTCCTGACTTTC. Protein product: CASSPGQAGGWGANVLTF.

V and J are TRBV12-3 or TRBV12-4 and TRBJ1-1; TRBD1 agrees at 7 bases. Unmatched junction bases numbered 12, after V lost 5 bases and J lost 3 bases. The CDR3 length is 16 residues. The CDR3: CASSPRGRGGDTEAFF. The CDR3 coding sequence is TGTGCCAGCAGTCCCCGCGGCAGGGGGGGAGACACTGAAGCTTTCTTT.

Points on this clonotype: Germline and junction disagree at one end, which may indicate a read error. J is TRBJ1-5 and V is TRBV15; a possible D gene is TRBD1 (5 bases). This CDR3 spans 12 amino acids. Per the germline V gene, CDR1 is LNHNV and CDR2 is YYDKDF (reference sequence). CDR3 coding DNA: TGTGCCACCAGCTTGCCAGACAGCCCGCTAGATTTT. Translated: CATSLPDSPLDF.

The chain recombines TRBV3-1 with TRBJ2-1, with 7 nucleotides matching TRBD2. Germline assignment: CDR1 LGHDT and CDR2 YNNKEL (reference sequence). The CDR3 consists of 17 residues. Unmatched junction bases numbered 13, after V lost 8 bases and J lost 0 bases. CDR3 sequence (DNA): TGTGCCAGCTCGATCGGGCCTAGCGGTGGCTCCTACAATGAGCAGTTCTTC. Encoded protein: CASSIGPSGGSYNEQFF.

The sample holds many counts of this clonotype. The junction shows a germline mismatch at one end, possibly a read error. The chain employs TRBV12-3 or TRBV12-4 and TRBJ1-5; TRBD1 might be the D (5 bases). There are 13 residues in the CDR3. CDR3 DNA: TGCAACACAGAGGGGAATAGCAATCAGCCCCAGCATTTT. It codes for CNTEGNSNQPQHF.

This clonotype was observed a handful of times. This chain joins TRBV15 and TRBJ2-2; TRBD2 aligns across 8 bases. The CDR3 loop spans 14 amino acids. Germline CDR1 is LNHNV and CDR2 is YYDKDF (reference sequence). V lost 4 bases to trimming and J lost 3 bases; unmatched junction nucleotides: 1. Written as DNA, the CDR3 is TGTGCCACCAGCAAAGCGGGGGACACCGGGGAGCTGTTTTTT. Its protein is CATSKAGDTGELFF.

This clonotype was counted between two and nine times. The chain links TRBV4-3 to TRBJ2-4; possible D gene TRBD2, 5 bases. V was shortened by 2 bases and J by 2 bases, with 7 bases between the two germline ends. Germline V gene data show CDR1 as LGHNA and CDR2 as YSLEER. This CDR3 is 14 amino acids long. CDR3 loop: CASSQTRTKNIQYF. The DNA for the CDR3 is TGCGCCAGCAGCCAAACTAGAACCAAAAACATTCAGTACTTC.

DNA of the CDR3: TGTGCCACCAGCAGTGACAGGGGGACCAAAGAGCAGTACTTC. Encoded protein: CATSSDRGTKEQYF. V and J are TRBV15 and TRBJ2-7, with 9 bases identical to TRBD1. V was pared by 3 bases and J by 7 bases, with 7 bases of the junction left unmatched. In germline, CDR1 is LNHNV, CDR2 YYDKDF (reference sequence). The CDR3 consists of 14 residues.

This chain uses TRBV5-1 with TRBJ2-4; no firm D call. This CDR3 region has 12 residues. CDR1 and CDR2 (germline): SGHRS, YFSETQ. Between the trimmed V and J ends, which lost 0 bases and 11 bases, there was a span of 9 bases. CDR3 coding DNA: TGCGCCAGCAGCTTGGATAGCACGCTTCAGTACTTC. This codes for CASSLDSTLQYF.

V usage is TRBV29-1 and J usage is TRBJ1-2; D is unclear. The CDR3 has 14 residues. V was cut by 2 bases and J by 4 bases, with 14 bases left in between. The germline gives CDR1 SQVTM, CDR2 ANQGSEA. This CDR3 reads CSVELGSGPYGYTF. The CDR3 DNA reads TGCAGCGTTGAATTGGGGTCAGGACCCTATGGCTACACCTTC.

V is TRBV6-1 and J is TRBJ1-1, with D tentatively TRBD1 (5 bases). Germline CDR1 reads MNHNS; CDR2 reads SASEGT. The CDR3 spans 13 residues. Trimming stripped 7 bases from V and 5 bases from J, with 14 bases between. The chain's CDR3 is CASTTGGGTEAFF. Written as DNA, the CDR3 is TGTGCCAGCACCACCGGCGGGGGAACTGAAGCTTTCTTT.

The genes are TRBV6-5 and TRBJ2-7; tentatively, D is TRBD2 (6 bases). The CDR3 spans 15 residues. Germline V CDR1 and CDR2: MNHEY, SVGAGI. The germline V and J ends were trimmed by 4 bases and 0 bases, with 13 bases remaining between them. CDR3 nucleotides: TGTGCCAGCAGTTCCCGACTAGATAACTCCTACGAGCAGTACTTC. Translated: CASSSRLDNSYEQYF.